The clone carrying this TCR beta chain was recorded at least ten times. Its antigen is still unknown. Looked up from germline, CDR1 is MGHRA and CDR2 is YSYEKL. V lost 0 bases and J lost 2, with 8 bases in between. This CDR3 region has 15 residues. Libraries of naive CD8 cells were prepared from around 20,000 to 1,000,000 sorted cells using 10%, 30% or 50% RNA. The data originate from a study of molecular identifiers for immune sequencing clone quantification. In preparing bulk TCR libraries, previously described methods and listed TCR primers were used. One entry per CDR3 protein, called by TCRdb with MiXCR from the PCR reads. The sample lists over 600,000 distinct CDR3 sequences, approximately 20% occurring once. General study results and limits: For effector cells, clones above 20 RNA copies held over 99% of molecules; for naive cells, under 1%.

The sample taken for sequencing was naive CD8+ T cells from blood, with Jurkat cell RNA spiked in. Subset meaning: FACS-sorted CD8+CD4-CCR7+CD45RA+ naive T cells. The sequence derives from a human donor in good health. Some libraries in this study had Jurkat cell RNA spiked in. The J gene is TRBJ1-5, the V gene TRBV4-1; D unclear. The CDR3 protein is CASSQDSVGNQPQHF. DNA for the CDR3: TGCGCCAGCAGCCAAGATTCCGTCGGCAATCAGCCCCAGCATTTT.